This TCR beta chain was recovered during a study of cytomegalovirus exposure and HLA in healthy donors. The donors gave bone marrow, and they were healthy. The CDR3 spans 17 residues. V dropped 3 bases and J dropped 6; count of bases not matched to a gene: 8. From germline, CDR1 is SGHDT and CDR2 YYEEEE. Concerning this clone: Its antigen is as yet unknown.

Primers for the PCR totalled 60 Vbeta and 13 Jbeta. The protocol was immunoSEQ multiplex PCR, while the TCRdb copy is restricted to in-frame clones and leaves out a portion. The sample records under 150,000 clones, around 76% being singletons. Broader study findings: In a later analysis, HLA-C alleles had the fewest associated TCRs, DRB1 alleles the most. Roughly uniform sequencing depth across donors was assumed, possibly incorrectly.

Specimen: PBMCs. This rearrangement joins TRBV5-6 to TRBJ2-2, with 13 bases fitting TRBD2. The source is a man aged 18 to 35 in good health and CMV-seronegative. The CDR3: CASSWGGTSGVSGELFF. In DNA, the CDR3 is TGTGCCAGCAGCTGGGGGGGGACTAGCGGGGTCTCCGGGGAGCTGTTTTTT.